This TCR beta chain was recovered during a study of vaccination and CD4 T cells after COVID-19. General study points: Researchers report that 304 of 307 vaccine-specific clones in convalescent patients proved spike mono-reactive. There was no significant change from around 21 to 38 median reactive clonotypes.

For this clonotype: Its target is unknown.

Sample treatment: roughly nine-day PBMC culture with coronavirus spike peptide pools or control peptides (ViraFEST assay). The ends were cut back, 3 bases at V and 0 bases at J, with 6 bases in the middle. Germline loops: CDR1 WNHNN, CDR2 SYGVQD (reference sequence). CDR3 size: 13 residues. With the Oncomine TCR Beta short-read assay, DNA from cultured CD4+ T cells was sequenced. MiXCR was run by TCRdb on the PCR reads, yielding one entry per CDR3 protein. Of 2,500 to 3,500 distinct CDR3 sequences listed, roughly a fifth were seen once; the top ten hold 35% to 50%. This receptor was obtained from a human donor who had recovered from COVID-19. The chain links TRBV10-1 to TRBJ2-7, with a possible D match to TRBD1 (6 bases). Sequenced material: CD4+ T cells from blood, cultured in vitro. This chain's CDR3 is CASSEGGSYEQYF. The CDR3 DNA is TGCGCCAGCAGTGAAGGGGGCTCCTACGAGCAGTACTTC.